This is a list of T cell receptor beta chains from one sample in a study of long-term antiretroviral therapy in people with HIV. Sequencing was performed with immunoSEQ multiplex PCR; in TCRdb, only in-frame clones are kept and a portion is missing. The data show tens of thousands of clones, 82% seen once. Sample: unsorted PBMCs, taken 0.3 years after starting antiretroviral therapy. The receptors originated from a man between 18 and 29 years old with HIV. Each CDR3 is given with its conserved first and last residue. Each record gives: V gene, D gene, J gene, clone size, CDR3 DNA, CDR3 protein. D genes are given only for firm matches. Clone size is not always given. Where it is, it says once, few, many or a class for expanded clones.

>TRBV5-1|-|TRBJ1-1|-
TGCGCCAGCAGCTTGGGGGGGTTCGGCGACACTGAAGCTTTCTTT
CASSLGGFGDTEAFF
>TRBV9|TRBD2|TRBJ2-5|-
TGTGCCAGCAGCCCACTTGGGTGGAGCGGGAGGGAAGAGACCCAGTACTTC
CASSPLGWSGREETQYF
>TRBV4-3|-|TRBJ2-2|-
TGCGCCAGCAGCCGCGCGGGACATACGAACACCGGGGAGCTGTTTTTT
CASSRAGHTNTGELFF
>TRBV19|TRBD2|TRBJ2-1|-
TGTGCCAGTAGTCTGACTAGCGGCCCTGGGGATGAGCAGTTCTTC
CASSLTSGPGDEQFF
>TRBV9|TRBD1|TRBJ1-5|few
TGTGCCAGCAGCGAAGGGGGCGGGACGGGGATGCCCCAGCATTTT
CASSEGGGTGMPQHF
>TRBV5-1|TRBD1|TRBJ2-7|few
TGCGCCAGCAGCTTACAGGGGAATATGAGATACGAGCAGTACTTC
CASSLQGNMRYEQYF
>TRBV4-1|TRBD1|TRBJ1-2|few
TGCGCCAGCAGCCAAGGGGTGCAGGGGGCGTTCAGCTACACCTTC
CASSQGVQGAFSYTF
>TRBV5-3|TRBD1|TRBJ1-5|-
TGTGCCAGAAGCCCTCTCCCGGACAGGGGAGATCAGCCCCAGCATTTT
CARSPLPDRGDQPQHF
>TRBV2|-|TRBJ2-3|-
TGTGCCAGCAGTGTAGGCCTCACAGATACGCAGTATTTT
CASSVGLTDTQYF
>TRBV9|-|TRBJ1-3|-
TGTGCCAGCAGCTCCACGAGAAGGGGTACGGGAAACACCATATATTTT
CASSSTRRGTGNTIYF
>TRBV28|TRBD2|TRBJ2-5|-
TGTGCCAGCAGTCAGAGCGGGAGGGCCGAAGAGACCCAGTACTTC
CASSQSGRAEETQYF
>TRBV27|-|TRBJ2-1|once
TGTGCCAGCAGTTCGGGCGGCAATGAGCAGTTCTTC
CASSSGGNEQFF
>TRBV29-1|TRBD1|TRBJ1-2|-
TGCAGCGCGCGACAGGGCAGTCACTATGGCTACACCTTC
CSARQGSHYGYTF
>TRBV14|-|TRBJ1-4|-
TGTGCCAGCAGCCAGGGCACAGCTCTCAAACTGTTTTTT
CASSQGTALKLFF
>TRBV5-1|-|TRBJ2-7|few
TGCGCCAGCAGTGAAGGGAGCTCCTACGAGCAGTACTTC
CASSEGSSYEQYF
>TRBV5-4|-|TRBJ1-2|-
TGTGCCAGCAGCCCCACTTGGGGGGACTATGGCTACACCTTC
CASSPTWGDYGYTF
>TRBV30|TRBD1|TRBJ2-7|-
TGTGCCTGGCGATTGACAGGGGCGGCCTACGAGCAGTACTTC
CAWRLTGAAYEQYF
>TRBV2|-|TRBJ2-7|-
TGTGCCAGCTTAGACGGCTACGAGCAGTACTTC
CASLDGYEQYF
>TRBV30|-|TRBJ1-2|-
TGTGCCTGGAGAAAAGGGATTGGCTACACCTTC
CAWRKGIGYTF
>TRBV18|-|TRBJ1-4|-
TGTGCCAGCTCACGAAGCAGGGAAGATGAAAAACTGTTTTTT
CASSRSREDEKLFF
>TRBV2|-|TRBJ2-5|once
TGTGCCAGCACGGGGGGAACAGGGGTGGAGACCCAGTACTTC
CASTGGTGVETQYF
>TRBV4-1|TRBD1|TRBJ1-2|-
TGCGCCAGCAGCCGAGGGACAGGAGCTAACTATGGCTACACCTTC
CASSRGTGANYGYTF
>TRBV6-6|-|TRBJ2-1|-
TGTGCCAGCAGTTACTCGAAGGGACGGGGTTACAATGAGCAGTTCTTC
CASSYSKGRGYNEQFF
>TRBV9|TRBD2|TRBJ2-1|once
TGTGCCAGCAGCGTAGATCCAGCGGGAGGGTCCTACAATGAGCAGTTCTTC
CASSVDPAGGSYNEQFF
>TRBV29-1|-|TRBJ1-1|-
TGCAGCGTTGCCAGGGGTCAGAACACTGAAGCTTTCTTT
CSVARGQNTEAFF
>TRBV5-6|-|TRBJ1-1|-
TGTGCCAGCAGCTTGGGAGGTGGGCTTGAAGCTTTCTTT
CASSLGGGLEAFF
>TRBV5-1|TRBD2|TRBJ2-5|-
TGCGCCAGCAGCGGCATCGGAGGGGAGGGGGAGACCCAGTACTTC
CASSGIGGEGETQYF
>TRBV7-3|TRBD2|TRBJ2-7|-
TGTGCCAGCAGCCAAGGACTAGCGGGTTCCGAGCAGTACTTC
CASSQGLAGSEQYF
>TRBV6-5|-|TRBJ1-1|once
TGTGCCAGCAGTTACTCGGGCGGGAACACTGAAGCTTTCTTT
CASSYSGGNTEAFF
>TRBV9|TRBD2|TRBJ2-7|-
TGTGCCAGCGGGAGACTAGCGGGGGCGAACGAGCAGTACTTC
CASGRLAGANEQYF
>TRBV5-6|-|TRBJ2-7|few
TGTGCCAGCAGCTCCCAGGGGTGGGGAGACGAGCAGTACTTC
CASSSQGWGDEQYF
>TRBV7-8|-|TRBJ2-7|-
TGTGCCAGCAGCTTAAGGGGACCACTCTACGAGCAGTACTTC
CASSLRGPLYEQYF
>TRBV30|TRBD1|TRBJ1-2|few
TGTGCCTGGAGTATAGGACAGGGGGTCAACTATGGCTACACCTTC
CAWSIGQGVNYGYTF
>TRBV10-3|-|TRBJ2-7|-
TGTGCCATCAGCTCCGGGACATCCTCCTACGAGCAGTACTTC
CAISSGTSSYEQYF